This T cell receptor beta chain is drawn from a study of post-analysis software for immune sequencing data. The wider study: The courses of disease that were included comprised relapsing-remitting, secondary progressive and progressive-relapsing multiple sclerosis.

TCR beta cDNA libraries had unique molecular identifiers. From the PCR reads, TCRdb called clonotypes with MiXCR, one entry per CDR3 protein. The table includes approximately 350,000 distinct CDR3 sequences, around 37% detected once. Study-wide results and limits: Five TRBV segments, including TRBV5-6, TRBV5-1 and TRBV20-1, were more frequent in patients than controls. Among multiple sclerosis patients, normalized Chao1 diversity was significantly below that of controls.

Only a few counts were recorded for this clonotype. What it binds is unknown. Trimming at V came to 4 bases and at J to 7 bases, leaving 15 bases not matched to a gene. The CDR3 totals 17 residues. Per the germline V gene, CDR1 is SGHRS and CDR2 is YFSETQ. The clonotype was recovered from a girl aged 5-17 years with multiple sclerosis. The chain recombines TRBV5-1 with TRBJ2-2; TRBD1 matches at 8 bases. The sequencing input was blood. The CDR3, as DNA: TGCGCCAGCAGCCACACAGGGGGAGCCCCGGGGCGCGGGGAGCTGTTTTTT. Amino acid sequence: CASSHTGGAPGRGELFF.